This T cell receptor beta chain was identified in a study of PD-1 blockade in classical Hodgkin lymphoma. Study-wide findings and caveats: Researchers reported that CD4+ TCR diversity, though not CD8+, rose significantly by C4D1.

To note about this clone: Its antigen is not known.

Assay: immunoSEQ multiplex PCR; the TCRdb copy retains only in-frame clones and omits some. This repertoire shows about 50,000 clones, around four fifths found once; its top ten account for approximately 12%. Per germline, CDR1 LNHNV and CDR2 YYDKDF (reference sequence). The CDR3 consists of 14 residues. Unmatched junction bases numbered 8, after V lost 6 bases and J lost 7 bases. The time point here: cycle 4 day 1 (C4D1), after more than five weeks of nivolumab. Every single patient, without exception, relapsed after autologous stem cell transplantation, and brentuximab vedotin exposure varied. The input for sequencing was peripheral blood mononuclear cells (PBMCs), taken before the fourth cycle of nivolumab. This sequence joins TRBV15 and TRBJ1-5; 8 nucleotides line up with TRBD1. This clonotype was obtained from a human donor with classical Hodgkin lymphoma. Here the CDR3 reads CATRRTGTDQPQHF. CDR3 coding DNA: TGTGCCACCAGAAGGACAGGGACGGACCAGCCCCAGCATTTT.